Below, 24 T cell receptor beta chains from the same sample are listed, as sequenced in a study of shared clonotypes between healthy human individuals. Measured with immunoSEQ multiplex PCR; TCRdb has only the in-frame clones, and not every one. The table includes around 2,000,000 clones, about 92% detected once. In the naive CD8 group, cells lacked CD45RO and were positively selected for CCR7, so terminally differentiated effector memory CD45RA+ cells were left out. Sample: naive CD8+ T cells from PBMCs. The receptors were sampled from a man younger than 30 in good health. Some clones in this sample may be carry-over from other donors' samples.

This rearrangement joins TRBV9 to TRBJ2-2; unclear D gene. The CDR3 is 14 residues long. Germline V gene lookup returns CDR1 SGDLS and CDR2 YYNGEE. Deletions cut 4 bases from V and 3 bases from J, with 10 bases between. The CDR3 bases are TGTGCCAGCAGCCCCTTCGGAGACACCGGGGAGCTGTTTTTT. It is translated as CASSPFGDTGELFF.

V is TRBV6-5 and J is TRBJ1-2, with D possibly matching TRBD1 (5 bases). Trimming shortened V by 6 bases and J by 4 bases, and 12 bases separated the two germline ends. This CDR3 region has 13 residues. CDR1 and CDR2 (germline): MNHEY, SVGAGI. The CDR3: CASSRDPTYGYTF. CDR3 DNA sequence: TGTGCCAGCAGCCGGGACCCGACCTATGGCTACACCTTC.

The CDR3 DNA sequence: TGTGCCAGCAGCCCAGGGGGGGCCTATGAGCAGTTCTTC. As protein: CASSPGGAYEQFF. The chain has TRBV7-8 and TRBJ2-1; perhaps D is TRBD1 or TRBD2 (7 bases each). V lost 5 bases, J lost 8 bases, and 13 bases lay in between. In germline, CDR1 is SGHVS, CDR2 FQNEAQ. The CDR3 runs to 13 residues.

The chain carries TRBV23-1 and TRBJ1-2; 10 bases line up with TRBD1. TRBV23-1 is identified as an open reading frame with a role that is uncertain. The CDR3 consists of 15 residues. V shed 2 bases and J 4 bases; nucleotides not matched to a gene: 4. The CDR3 spells CASSQPGQGSYGYTF. Written as DNA, the CDR3 is TGCGCCAGCAGTCAACCGGGACAGGGGTCCTATGGCTACACCTTC.

The genes are TRBV27 and TRBJ2-1; unclear D gene. V dropped 0 bases and J dropped 6 bases, with 12 bases sitting between them. Germline CDR1 is MNHEY and CDR2 is SMNVEV (reference sequence). This CDR3 spans 15 amino acids. CDR3 loop: CASSLSRLPLNEQFF. CDR3 bases: TGTGCCAGCAGTTTATCCCGGCTACCCCTCAATGAGCAGTTCTTC.

The chain recombines TRBV28 with TRBJ2-6; 8 bases map to TRBD2. V trimming: 5 bases; J trimming: 0 bases; junction bases outside the gene matches: 12. Looked up from germline, CDR1 is MDHEN and CDR2 is SYDVKM. This CDR3 has 19 residues. The CDR3 sequence: CASSTNLLAAVSGANVLTF. As DNA, the CDR3 is TGTGCCAGCAGTACCAACCTACTAGCGGCAGTCTCTGGGGCCAACGTCCTGACTTTC.

This clone was seen only once. The chain uses TRBV29-1 and TRBJ2-1; 12 bases match TRBD2. The CDR3 runs 12 residues. The germline gives CDR1 SQVTM, CDR2 ANQGSEA. V lost 4 bases to trimming and J lost 15 bases; unmatched junction nucleotides: 7. The DNA for the CDR3 is TGCAGCGTTGGAACGACTAGCGGGAGTCCGTTCTTC. It encodes CSVGTTSGSPFF.

The CDR3 here is CASRGGEGRSWTNYGYTF. CDR3 DNA: TGCGCCAGCAGGGGGGGGGAAGGGAGATCGTGGACTAACTATGGCTACACCTTC. The chain links TRBV10-2 to TRBJ1-2; the D gene is possibly TRBD1 (5 bases). CDR3 size: 18 residues. Germline lookup yields CDR1 WSHSY and CDR2 SAAADI. V lost 6 bases to trimming and J lost 0 bases, with 23 bases between them.

This clone showed up just a few times. Here the CDR3 reads CASSALGVGDEQFF. The CDR3 DNA sequence: TGTGCCAGCAGCGCCCTGGGGGTAGGGGATGAGCAGTTCTTC. V is TRBV7-9 and J is TRBJ2-1; either TRBD1 or TRBD2 may fit D (5 bases each). Deletions cut 5 bases from V and 8 bases from J, with 16 bases between. This CDR3 spans 14 amino acids. The V gene's germline CDR1 is SEHNR and CDR2 FQNEAQ (reference sequence).

This clone was recorded a few times. The V gene is TRBV7-9, the J gene TRBJ1-1; D may be TRBD1 (5 bases). Trimming removed 4 bases from V and 9 bases from J, with 9 bases in between. Germline values: CDR1 SEHNR, CDR2 FQNEAQ (reference sequence). The CDR3 is 11 amino acids. CDR3 loop: CASSSEDKAFF. The CDR3, as DNA: TGTGCCAGCAGCTCCGAGGACAAAGCTTTCTTT.

The J gene is TRBJ2-2, the V gene TRBV7-2; D is perhaps TRBD2 (6 bases). This CDR3 is built from 15 residues. CDR1 and CDR2 from the germline V gene are SGHTA and FQGNSA. V lost 2 bases and J lost 7, with 14 bases in between. CDR3 sequence: CASSLYPRGDGELFF. The CDR3, as DNA: TGTGCCAGCAGCTTATATCCCCGCGGGGACGGGGAGCTGTTTTTT.

The chain couples TRBV18 to TRBJ1-2, with D possibly being TRBD1 (6 bases). Between the trimmed V and J ends, which lost 3 bases and 6 bases, there was a span of 11 bases. The CDR3 has 13 residues. The germline V gene has CDR1 KGHSH and CDR2 LQKENI. The CDR3: CASSPEGGHGYTF. The CDR3 DNA reads as TGTGCCAGCTCACCCGAGGGGGGCCATGGCTACACCTTC.

The gene calls are TRBV11-2 and TRBJ2-1; D possibly corresponds to TRBD1 (5 bases). V was trimmed by 6 bases and J by 6 bases, leaving 21 bases between them. CDR1 and CDR2 from the germline V gene are SGHAT and FQNNGV. CDR3 length: 16 amino acids. The CDR3 loop is CASRQRQGSRFNEQFF. CDR3 DNA sequence: TGTGCCAGCAGGCAACGGCAGGGATCACGCTTCAATGAGCAGTTCTTC.

This rearrangement joins TRBV4-3 to TRBJ2-1; weak D call: TRBD1 (6 bases). Trimming took 2 bases from V and 0 from J, leaving 14 bases between them. Germline V gives CDR1 LGHNA, CDR2 YSLEER. CDR3 length: 17 amino acids. The CDR3 coding sequence is TGCGCCAGCAGCCAATCACCGGGACATAGCTCCTACAATGAGCAGTTCTTC. This codes for CASSQSPGHSSYNEQFF.

The V gene is TRBV9, the J gene TRBJ1-3; D not certain. CDR3 length: 18 amino acids. V lost 3 bases and J 1 base, leaving 20 bases between the germline ends. Looked up from germline, CDR1 is SGDLS and CDR2 is YYNGEE. CDR3 sequence: CASSDSIKDGKSGNTIYF. CDR3 DNA sequence: TGTGCCAGCAGCGACAGTATTAAGGACGGCAAATCTGGAAACACCATATATTTT.

The V gene is TRBV28, the J gene TRBJ1-1; D is unclear. Trimming pared 6 bases from V and 7 bases from J, leaving 18 bases between. CDR3 length: 14 residues. The germline CDR1 and CDR2 sequences are MDHEN and SYDVKM. The CDR3 sequence is CASSLLPRQVEAFF. The CDR3 DNA is TGTGCCAGCAGCCTCCTCCCCCGTCAAGTTGAAGCTTTCTTT.

CDR3 bases: TGTGCTAGTGGTTTGCCCCTTGGTTCTGAGCAGTTCTTC. This encodes CASGLPLGSEQFF. The chain combines TRBV12-5 with TRBJ2-1; D is unresolved. CDR1 and CDR2 (germline): LGHNT, FRNRAP. The CDR3 length is 13 residues. Between the trimmed V and J ends, which lost 2 bases and 9 bases, there was a span of 11 bases.

The V gene is TRBV11-2, the J gene TRBJ2-1; 10 bases match TRBD2. This CDR3 spans 16 amino acids. CDR1 is SGHAT and CDR2 is FQNNGV in the germline V gene. V was clipped by 3 bases and J by 3 bases; unmatched bases: 5. The CDR3 protein is CASSFLAGGYYNEQFF. The CDR3 DNA reads TGTGCCAGCAGCTTCTTAGCGGGGGGTTACTACAATGAGCAGTTCTTC.

This chain links TRBV7-6 with TRBJ2-1; D gene ambiguous. V gave up 1 base and J gave up 5 bases, with 9 bases separating them. The CDR3 totals 14 residues. The germline CDR1 and CDR2 sequences are SGHVS and FNYEAQ. The CDR3 region is CASSLGLSHNEQFF. The CDR3 DNA reads TGTGCCAGCAGCTTAGGTTTGAGTCACAATGAGCAGTTCTTC.

V usage is TRBV27 and J usage is TRBJ2-7, with TRBD2 as a possible D gene (6 bases). CDR3 size: 15 residues. Trimming removed 3 bases from V and 4 bases from J, with 16 bases in between. Germline-derived CDR1 and CDR2 are MNHEY and SMNVEV (reference sequence). In DNA, the CDR3 is TGTGCCAGCAGTTTGGACCCAGGGAGGCCGTACGAGCAGTACTTC. This gives the protein CASSLDPGRPYEQYF.

This chain joins TRBV7-9 and TRBJ2-2; 13 bases are shared with TRBD2. Per germline, CDR1 SEHNR and CDR2 FQNEAQ (reference sequence). V trimming: 5 bases; J trimming: 3 bases; junction bases outside the gene matches: 3. This CDR3 spans 16 amino acids. The CDR3 reads CASSHGLAGDTGELFF. CDR3 nucleotides: TGTGCCAGCAGCCACGGACTAGCGGGAGACACCGGGGAGCTGTTTTTT.

The V call is TRBV28, the J call TRBJ1-1; D call uncertain. This CDR3 has 15 amino acids. V shed 2 bases and J shed 0 bases, with 10 bases lying between them. Germline-derived CDR1 and CDR2 are MDHEN and SYDVKM. The CDR3 protein is CASSLRRLMNTEAFF. The CDR3 nucleotides read TGTGCCAGCAGTTTACGACGGCTCATGAACACTGAAGCTTTCTTT.

V and J are TRBV6-5 and TRBJ1-1; no clear D gene. Germline loops: CDR1 MNHEY, CDR2 SVGAGI. With 6 bases removed from V and 1 base from J, the gap between germline ends came to 12 bases. The CDR3 contains 14 residues. The CDR3 loop is CASSPGGTNTEAFF. DNA of the CDR3: TGTGCCAGCAGCCCCGGTGGTACGAACACTGAAGCTTTCTTT.

The chain employs TRBV2 and TRBJ2-5, with D unclear. Trimming took off 1 base at V and 1 base at J, with 7 bases between the two ends. Germline V gene data show CDR1 as SNHLY and CDR2 as FYNNEI. There are 14 residues in the CDR3. The CDR3 loop reads CASSEVDAQETQYF. The CDR3 bases are TGTGCCAGCAGTGAAGTTGACGCCCAAGAGACCCAGTACTTC.